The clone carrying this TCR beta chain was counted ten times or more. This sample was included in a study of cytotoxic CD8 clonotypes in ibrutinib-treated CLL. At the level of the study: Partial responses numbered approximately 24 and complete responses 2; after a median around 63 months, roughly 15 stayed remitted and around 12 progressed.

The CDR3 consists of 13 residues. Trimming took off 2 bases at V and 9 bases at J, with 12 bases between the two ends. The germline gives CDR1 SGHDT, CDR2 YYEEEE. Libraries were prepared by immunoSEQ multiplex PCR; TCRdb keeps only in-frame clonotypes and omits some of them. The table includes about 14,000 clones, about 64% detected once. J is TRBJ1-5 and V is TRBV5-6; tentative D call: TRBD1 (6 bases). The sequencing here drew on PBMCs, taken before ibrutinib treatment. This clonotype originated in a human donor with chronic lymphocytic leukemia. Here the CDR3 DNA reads TGTGCCAGCAGCTTACAGGGTTCAGGGCCCCAGCATTTT. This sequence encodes CASSLQGSGPQHF. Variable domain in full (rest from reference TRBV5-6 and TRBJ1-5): DAGVTQSPTHLIKTRGQQVTLRCSPKSGHDTVSWYQQALGQGPQFIFQYYEEEERQRGNFPDRFSGHQFPNYSSELNVNALLLGDSALYLCASSLQGSGPQHFGDGTRLSIL.